A selection of T cell receptor beta chains follows, all from one sample in a study of T cells in Graves' hyperthyroidism and ophthalmopathy. TCRdb ran MiXCR on the multiplex PCR reads and lists one entry per CDR3 protein. The sample carries some 500,000 distinct CDR3 sequences, roughly 25% recorded once. Sample: blood. Source of these receptors: a woman aged 25 to 39 with Graves' ophthalmopathy. CDR3s include the opening cysteine and the closing phenylalanine or tryptophan. D genes are given only for firm matches. Clone size is given for some rows only: seen once, a few or many times, or a class if the clone is expanded.

. TRBJ2-5 TRBV11-2 . CASSLVGLAPQETQYF TGTGCCAGCAGCTTAGTGGGGCTAGCCCCCCAAGAGACCCAGTACTTC
. TRBJ1-1 TRBV7-9 TRBD1 CASSLAQGVPEAFF TGTGCCAGCAGCTTAGCACAGGGGGTCCCTGAAGCTTTCTTT
. TRBJ1-5 TRBV4-1 . CASSQDLGYSNQPQHF TGCGCCAGCAGCCAAGATCTTGGATATAGCAATCAGCCCCAGCATTTT
. TRBJ2-5 TRBV24-1 TRBD2 CATSDTGTSPETQYF TGTGCCACCAGTGATACCGGGACTAGCCCCGAGACCCAGTACTTC
many TRBJ2-7 TRBV12-3/TRBV12-4 . CASGIGSSYEQYF TGTGCCAGTGGGATCGGGTCCTCCTACGAGCAGTACTTC
. TRBJ2-2 TRBV24-1 . CATSAAGAPAGELFF TGTGCCACCAGTGCCGCGGGGGCGCCGGCCGGGGAGCTGTTTTTT
. TRBJ2-5 TRBV28 TRBD2 CASSSPTSGGTQETQYF TGTGCCAGCAGTTCGCCGACTAGCGGGGGCACACAAGAGACCCAGTACTTC
few TRBJ2-7 TRBV2 . CASSDWVSYEQYF TGTGCCAGCAGTGACTGGGTCAGCTACGAGCAGTACTTC
. TRBJ1-2 TRBV28 . CTSSPPYPSYGYTF TGTACCAGCAGCCCCCCGTATCCTAGCTATGGCTACACCTTC
many TRBJ2-6 TRBV6-2/TRBV6-3 TRBD1 CASSYLSPGTGGSGANVLTF TGTGCCAGCAGTTACCTCTCCCCCGGGACAGGGGGTTCTGGGGCCAACGTCCTGACTTTC
many TRBJ1-2 TRBV6-2/TRBV6-3 . CASSYVLAGPRHGYTF TGTGCCAGCAGTTACGTGTTGGCAGGGCCACGGCATGGCTACACCTTC
many TRBJ2-7 TRBV9 . CASSVAPSGGWYEQYF TGTGCCAGCAGCGTAGCGCCCTCAGGAGGTTGGTACGAGCAGTACTTC
. TRBJ1-1 TRBV6-1 . CASSPPGVSMNTEAFF TGTGCCAGCAGCCCCCCAGGGGTTTCCATGAACACTGAAGCTTTCTTT
many TRBJ1-2 TRBV12-3/TRBV12-4 . CASKGGAYGYTF TGTGCCAGCAAGGGGGGAGCCTATGGCTACACCTTC
many TRBJ2-5 TRBV11-2 . CASSLGGPLQETQYF TGTGCCAGCAGCTTAGGGGGACCTCTCCAAGAGACCCAGTACTTC
. TRBJ2-5 TRBV4-1 TRBD2 CASSQNPLAGGLWPPETQYF TGCGCCAGCAGCCAAAATCCACTAGCGGGGGGCCTTTGGCCCCCGGAGACCCAGTACTTC
. TRBJ1-5 TRBV12-3/TRBV12-4 . CASSFTGRNQPQHF TGTGCCAGCAGTTTTACAGGACGCAATCAGCCCCAGCATTTT
few TRBJ2-3 TRBV9 . CASTSVGADTQYF TGTGCCAGCACCTCAGTGGGGGCAGATACGCAGTATTTT